These T cell receptor beta chains were read from a single sample in a study of blood T cell repertoires in COVID-19. The table came from immunoSEQ multiplex PCR; TCRdb's copy has only in-frame clones and leaves some out. The table includes over 80,000 clones, around 79% detected once. The sequenced material came from peripheral blood. The origin of the receptors is a woman of 80 years or more with active or convalescent COVID-19. Both conserved end residues are part of each CDR3. D genes are given only for firm matches. Size tells how often a clone was seen (once, few, many) or the class of an expanded clone, and some rows leave it out.

V gene: TRBV19
clone size: .
J gene: TRBJ1-5
D gene: .
CDR3 protein: CASSTHRVDQPQHF
CDR3 DNA: TGTGCCAGTAGTACGCACAGGGTAGATCAGCCCCAGCATTTT

V gene: TRBV12-3/TRBV12-4
clone size: .
J gene: TRBJ2-1
D gene: .
CDR3 protein: CASSFLAEQFF
CDR3 DNA: TGTGCCAGCAGTTTCTTGGCAGAGCAGTTCTTC

V gene: TRBV10-3
clone size: .
J gene: TRBJ2-5
D gene: TRBD1
CDR3 protein: CAINPGQGAKETQYF
CDR3 DNA: TGTGCCATCAACCCGGGACAGGGGGCGAAAGAGACCCAGTACTTC

V gene: TRBV21-1
clone size: .
J gene: TRBJ1-5
D gene: .
CDR3 protein: CASSNGGDSNQPQHF
CDR3 DNA: TGTGCCAGCAGCAATGGGGGGGATAGCAATCAGCCCCAGCATTTT

V gene: TRBV6-5
clone size: .
J gene: TRBJ2-3
D gene: .
CDR3 protein: CASRDWSTDTQYF
CDR3 DNA: TGTGCCTCTCGGGACTGGAGCACAGATACGCAGTATTTT

V gene: TRBV11-2
clone size: .
J gene: TRBJ1-2
D gene: .
CDR3 protein: CASSSGANYGYTF
CDR3 DNA: TGTGCCAGCAGCTCTGGGGCGAACTATGGCTACACCTTC

V gene: TRBV6-5
clone size: .
J gene: TRBJ2-1
D gene: .
CDR3 protein: CASSYSGDYNEQFF
CDR3 DNA: TGTGCCAGCAGTTACTCGGGCGACTACAATGAGCAGTTCTTC

V gene: TRBV10-1
clone size: .
J gene: TRBJ1-5
D gene: TRBD1
CDR3 protein: CASSDRDRDQPQHF
CDR3 DNA: TGCGCCAGCAGTGACCGGGACAGGGATCAGCCCCAGCATTTT

V gene: TRBV6-5
clone size: .
J gene: TRBJ2-7
D gene: TRBD1
CDR3 protein: CASSRGHLYEQYF
CDR3 DNA: TGTGCCAGCAGCAGGGGGCACCTCTACGAGCAGTACTTC

V gene: TRBV5-1
clone size: .
J gene: TRBJ2-1
D gene: TRBD2
CDR3 protein: CASSLVLAGDSEQFF
CDR3 DNA: TGCGCCAGCAGCTTGGTACTAGCGGGAGATAGTGAGCAGTTCTTC

V gene: TRBV5-1
clone size: .
J gene: TRBJ2-1
D gene: .
CDR3 protein: CASSLIPGGGYEQFF
CDR3 DNA: TGTGCCAGCAGCTTGATCCCTGGGGGCGGGTATGAGCAGTTCTTC

V gene: TRBV11-2
clone size: few
J gene: TRBJ2-7
D gene: TRBD1
CDR3 protein: CASSLGPGTGESYEQYF
CDR3 DNA: TGTGCCAGCAGCTTAGGACCTGGGACAGGGGAAAGCTACGAGCAGTACTTC

V gene: TRBV5-1
clone size: few
J gene: TRBJ1-2
D gene: .
CDR3 protein: CASKTQDRDGYTF
CDR3 DNA: TGTGCCAGCAAAACGCAGGACAGAGATGGCTACACCTTC

V gene: TRBV7-9
clone size: .
J gene: TRBJ1-3
D gene: .
CDR3 protein: CASSLEGGSGNTIYF
CDR3 DNA: TGTGCCAGCAGCTTAGAAGGAGGCTCTGGAAACACCATATATTTT

V gene: TRBV13
clone size: .
J gene: TRBJ1-2
D gene: .
CDR3 protein: CASSYWTPPYGYTF
CDR3 DNA: TGTGCCAGCAGCTATTGGACACCTCCATATGGCTACACCTTC

V gene: TRBV5-6
clone size: .
J gene: TRBJ2-1
D gene: .
CDR3 protein: CASSLPGESNEQFF
CDR3 DNA: TGTGCCAGCAGTTTGCCGGGGGAGAGCAATGAGCAGTTCTTC

V gene: TRBV4-3
clone size: .
J gene: TRBJ2-2
D gene: TRBD2
CDR3 protein: CASSQEAGGGNTGELFF
CDR3 DNA: TGCGCCAGCAGCCAAGAAGCGGGAGGTGGGAACACCGGGGAGCTGTTTTTT

V gene: TRBV7-2
clone size: .
J gene: TRBJ2-3
D gene: .
CDR3 protein: CASSLDRVTDTQYF
CDR3 DNA: TGTGCCAGCAGCTTAGACAGGGTGACAGATACGCAGTATTTT

V gene: TRBV27
clone size: few
J gene: TRBJ2-7
D gene: TRBD2
CDR3 protein: CASNLAGDHEQYF
CDR3 DNA: TGTGCCAGCAATCTAGCGGGAGACCACGAGCAGTACTTC

V gene: TRBV13
clone size: .
J gene: TRBJ2-1
D gene: TRBD1
CDR3 protein: CASSLEGGPSAEQFF
CDR3 DNA: TGTGCCAGCAGCTTAGAAGGGGGCCCATCCGCTGAGCAGTTCTTC

V gene: TRBV15
clone size: many
J gene: TRBJ1-1
D gene: .
CDR3 protein: CATSRLQGNTEAFF
CDR3 DNA: TGTGCCACCAGCAGACTACAGGGGAACACTGAAGCTTTCTTT

V gene: TRBV15
clone size: .
J gene: TRBJ1-5
D gene: .
CDR3 protein: CATSILDTFVKPQHF
CDR3 DNA: TGTGCCACCAGCATCCTGGACACGTTTGTTAAGCCCCAGCATTTT

V gene: TRBV4-2
clone size: few
J gene: TRBJ2-7
D gene: .
CDR3 protein: CASSQGGYGRKGEQYF
CDR3 DNA: TGTGCCAGCAGCCAAGGAGGATATGGGAGGAAGGGCGAGCAGTACTTC

V gene: TRBV18
clone size: .
J gene: TRBJ2-1
D gene: .
CDR3 protein: CASSISPDNEQFF
CDR3 DNA: TGTGCCAGCTCAATATCCCCAGACAATGAGCAGTTCTTC

V gene: TRBV7-2
clone size: .
J gene: TRBJ1-1
D gene: TRBD1
CDR3 protein: CASSYNDRGTEAFF
CDR3 DNA: TGTGCCAGCAGCTACAACGACAGGGGCACTGAAGCTTTCTTT

V gene: TRBV6-2/TRBV6-3
clone size: .
J gene: TRBJ2-5
D gene: .
CDR3 protein: CASSPGQETQYF
CDR3 DNA: TGTGCCAGCAGTCCGGGCCAAGAGACCCAGTACTTC

V gene: TRBV6-5
clone size: .
J gene: TRBJ1-1
D gene: .
CDR3 protein: CASSLPGGTEAFF
CDR3 DNA: TGTGCCAGCAGCTTACCGGGGGGCACTGAAGCTTTCTTT

V gene: TRBV2
clone size: .
J gene: TRBJ2-7
D gene: .
CDR3 protein: CASSRQKYEQYF
CDR3 DNA: TGTGCCAGCAGCCGACAGAAATACGAGCAGTACTTC

V gene: TRBV6-5
clone size: .
J gene: TRBJ2-1
D gene: TRBD1
CDR3 protein: CASSAAGGQGEQFF
CDR3 DNA: TGTGCCAGCTCCGCGGCAGGGGGCCAGGGTGAGCAGTTCTTC

V gene: TRBV15
clone size: .
J gene: TRBJ2-6
D gene: TRBD2
CDR3 protein: CATSRELAAFSGANVLTF
CDR3 DNA: TGTGCCACCAGCAGAGAGCTAGCGGCCTTCTCTGGGGCCAACGTCCTGACTTTC

V gene: TRBV19
clone size: .
J gene: TRBJ1-3
D gene: .
CDR3 protein: CASSISARAGNTIYF
CDR3 DNA: TGTGCCAGTAGTATTTCTGCCAGGGCTGGAAACACCATATATTTT

V gene: TRBV7-9
clone size: .
J gene: TRBJ2-1
D gene: .
CDR3 protein: CASSLRDYYNEQFF
CDR3 DNA: TGTGCCAGCAGCTTACGAGACTACTACAATGAGCAGTTCTTC

V gene: TRBV2
clone size: .
J gene: TRBJ2-1
D gene: .
CDR3 protein: CASSHEVRSAVYNEQFF
CDR3 DNA: TGTGCCAGCAGTCACGAGGTCCGGTCAGCGGTTTACAATGAGCAGTTCTTC

V gene: TRBV28
clone size: .
J gene: TRBJ2-1
D gene: TRBD2
CDR3 protein: CASSLSSGRQGNEQFF
CDR3 DNA: TGTGCCAGCAGTTTAAGCAGCGGGAGGCAGGGAAATGAGCAGTTCTTC

V gene: TRBV7-2
clone size: .
J gene: TRBJ2-7
D gene: TRBD2
CDR3 protein: CASSLVGGVSYEQYF
CDR3 DNA: TGTGCCAGCAGCTTGGTGGGAGGGGTCTCCTACGAGCAGTACTTC

V gene: TRBV6-5
clone size: .
J gene: TRBJ2-7
D gene: TRBD2
CDR3 protein: CASRGGSRFEQYF
CDR3 DNA: TGTGCCAGCAGGGGCGGGAGTAGGTTCGAGCAGTACTTC

V gene: TRBV7-9
clone size: .
J gene: TRBJ1-2
D gene: TRBD1
CDR3 protein: CASSAGTGYGYTF
CDR3 DNA: TGTGCCAGCAGCGCCGGGACAGGTTATGGCTACACCTTC

V gene: TRBV7-8
clone size: once
J gene: TRBJ2-7
D gene: .
CDR3 protein: CASSPYRDQREQYF
CDR3 DNA: TGTGCCAGCAGCCCCTACAGGGATCAGCGCGAGCAGTACTTC

V gene: TRBV18
clone size: .
J gene: TRBJ2-6
D gene: .
CDR3 protein: CASSPPAGSSGANVLTF
CDR3 DNA: TGTGCCAGCTCACCACCAGCCGGGAGCTCCGGGGCCAACGTCCTGACTTTC

V gene: TRBV6-6
clone size: .
J gene: TRBJ2-1
D gene: TRBD1
CDR3 protein: CASSYGTVNEQFF
CDR3 DNA: TGTGCCAGCAGTTACGGGACAGTCAATGAGCAGTTCTTC

V gene: TRBV28
clone size: .
J gene: TRBJ2-1
D gene: TRBD1
CDR3 protein: CASSSHRQGGEQFF
CDR3 DNA: TGTGCCAGCAGTTCTCATAGACAGGGTGGCGAGCAGTTCTTC

V gene: TRBV18
clone size: .
J gene: TRBJ2-7
D gene: .
CDR3 protein: CASSLTDSSYEQYF
CDR3 DNA: TGTGCCAGCTCACTTACCGACAGCTCCTACGAGCAGTACTTC

V gene: TRBV9
clone size: .
J gene: TRBJ2-7
D gene: TRBD2
CDR3 protein: CASSATAGAPSEQYF
CDR3 DNA: TGTGCCAGCAGCGCCACAGCGGGAGCCCCATCCGAGCAGTACTTC

V gene: TRBV7-2
clone size: .
J gene: TRBJ1-4
D gene: .
CDR3 protein: CASSLYREGRLFF
CDR3 DNA: TGTGCCAGCAGCTTGTATCGGGAGGGTCGGCTGTTTTTT

V gene: TRBV23-1
clone size: .
J gene: TRBJ2-7
D gene: TRBD1
CDR3 protein: CASSQRNLRDSSYEQYF
CDR3 DNA: TGCGCCAGCAGTCAACGAAACCTCCGGGACAGCTCCTACGAGCAGTACTTC

V gene: TRBV27
clone size: .
J gene: TRBJ1-5
D gene: .
CDR3 protein: CASSFSPSNQPQHF
CDR3 DNA: TGTGCCAGCAGTTTCAGTCCGAGCAATCAGCCCCAGCATTTT

V gene: TRBV30
clone size: .
J gene: TRBJ2-7
D gene: TRBD2
CDR3 protein: CAWSVAGTGTSGYEQYF
CDR3 DNA: TGTGCCTGGAGTGTAGCCGGGACGGGGACTAGCGGTTACGAGCAGTACTTC

V gene: TRBV18
clone size: once
J gene: TRBJ2-1
D gene: .
CDR3 protein: CASSPPTGNEQFF
CDR3 DNA: TGTGCCAGCTCACCGCCGACGGGCAATGAGCAGTTCTTC

V gene: TRBV10-3
clone size: .
J gene: TRBJ2-3
D gene: TRBD1
CDR3 protein: CAISKGQGAADTQYF
CDR3 DNA: TGTGCCATCAGTAAGGGACAGGGGGCAGCGGATACGCAGTATTTT

V gene: TRBV4-2
clone size: .
J gene: TRBJ2-1
D gene: TRBD2
CDR3 protein: CASSQEVAGGEQFF
CDR3 DNA: TGTGCCAGCAGCCAAGAGGTAGCGGGCGGTGAGCAGTTCTTC

V gene: TRBV2
clone size: .
J gene: TRBJ2-5
D gene: TRBD1
CDR3 protein: CASSVTGVYQETQYF
CDR3 DNA: TGTGCCAGCAGTGTAACAGGGGTGTACCAAGAGACCCAGTACTTC

V gene: TRBV10-3
clone size: few
J gene: TRBJ2-7
D gene: TRBD2
CDR3 protein: CAISDPPSGSGAFSSYEQYF
CDR3 DNA: TGTGCCATCAGTGACCCGCCCTCGGGTAGCGGGGCCTTTAGCTCCTACGAGCAGTACTTC

V gene: TRBV6-6
clone size: .
J gene: TRBJ1-3
D gene: TRBD1
CDR3 protein: CASSPGTGPGNTIYF
CDR3 DNA: TGTGCCAGCAGCCCCGGGACAGGCCCTGGAAACACCATATATTTT

V gene: TRBV5-4
clone size: .
J gene: TRBJ2-7
D gene: .
CDR3 protein: CASSLVAREQYF
CDR3 DNA: TGTGCCAGCAGCTTGGTTGCGCGCGAGCAGTACTTC

V gene: TRBV4-2
clone size: .
J gene: TRBJ1-2
D gene: TRBD1
CDR3 protein: CASSQDLGTVGYTF
CDR3 DNA: TGTGCCAGCAGCCAAGACTTAGGGACAGTAGGCTACACCTTC

V gene: TRBV19
clone size: .
J gene: TRBJ1-5
D gene: TRBD1
CDR3 protein: CAGAGQHNQPQHF
CDR3 DNA: TGTGCCGGGGCGGGACAGCACAATCAGCCCCAGCATTTT

V gene: TRBV24-1
clone size: .
J gene: TRBJ2-4
D gene: .
CDR3 protein: CATSGADIAKNIQYF
CDR3 DNA: TGTGCCACCAGTGGGGCTGATATAGCCAAAAACATTCAGTACTTC

V gene: TRBV5-6
clone size: .
J gene: TRBJ2-2
D gene: .
CDR3 protein: CASSLWVAKDTGELFF
CDR3 DNA: TGTGCCAGCAGCTTATGGGTAGCGAAAGACACCGGGGAGCTGTTTTTT

V gene: TRBV7-9
clone size: .
J gene: TRBJ2-2
D gene: TRBD2
CDR3 protein: CASSLGLAGNTGELFF
CDR3 DNA: TGTGCCAGCAGCTTAGGCCTAGCGGGGAACACCGGGGAGCTGTTTTTT

V gene: TRBV4-2
clone size: .
J gene: TRBJ2-1
D gene: TRBD2
CDR3 protein: CASSQDTGGSYNEQFF
CDR3 DNA: TGTGCCAGCAGCCAAGATACGGGAGGGTCCTACAATGAGCAGTTCTTC